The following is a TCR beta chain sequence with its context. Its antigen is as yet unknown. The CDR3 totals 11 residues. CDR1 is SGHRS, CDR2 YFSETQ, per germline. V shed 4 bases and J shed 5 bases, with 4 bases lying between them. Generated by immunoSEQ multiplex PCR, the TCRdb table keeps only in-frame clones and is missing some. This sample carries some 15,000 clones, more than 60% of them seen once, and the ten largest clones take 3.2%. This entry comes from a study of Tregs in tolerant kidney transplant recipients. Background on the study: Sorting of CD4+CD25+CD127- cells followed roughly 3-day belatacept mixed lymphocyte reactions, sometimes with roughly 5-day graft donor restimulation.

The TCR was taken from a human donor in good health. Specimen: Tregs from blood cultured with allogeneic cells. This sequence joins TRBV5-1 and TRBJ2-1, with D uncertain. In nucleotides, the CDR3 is TGCGCCAGCAGCCACGACAATGAGCAGTTCTTC. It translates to CASSHDNEQFF.